This T cell receptor (beta chain) was documented in a study of STAT5B mutations in CD4+ large granular lymphocyte leukemia. The sample holds a few counts of this clone. Sequencing was performed with immunoSEQ multiplex PCR; in TCRdb, only in-frame clones are kept and a portion is missing. The sample lists approximately 52,000 clones, roughly 70% occurring once. This CDR3 spans 14 amino acids. Trimming took off 0 bases at V and 7 bases at J, with 15 bases between the two ends. Germline V gene sequence: CDR1 GTSNPN, CDR2 SVGIG (reference sequence). This rearrangement joins TRBV30 to TRBJ1-1; D is uncertain. This sequence was found in a human donor in good health. The sequenced sample was CD4+ T cells from blood buffy coats. The CDR3 sequence: CAWSVRVPLLEAFF. CDR3 in DNA: TGTGCCTGGAGTGTAAGGGTCCCCCTGCTTGAAGCTTTCTTT.